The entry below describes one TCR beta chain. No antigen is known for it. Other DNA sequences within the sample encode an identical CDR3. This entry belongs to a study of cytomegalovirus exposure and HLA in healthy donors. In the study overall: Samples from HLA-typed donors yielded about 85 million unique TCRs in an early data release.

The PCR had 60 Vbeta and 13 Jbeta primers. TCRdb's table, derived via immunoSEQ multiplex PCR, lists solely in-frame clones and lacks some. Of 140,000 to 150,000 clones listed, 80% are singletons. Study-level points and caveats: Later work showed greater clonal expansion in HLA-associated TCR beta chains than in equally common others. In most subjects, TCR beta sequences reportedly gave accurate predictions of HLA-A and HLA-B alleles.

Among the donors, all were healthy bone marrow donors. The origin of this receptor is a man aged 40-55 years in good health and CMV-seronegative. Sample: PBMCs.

The CDR3 region is CASSPSIGGTEAFF. CDR3 coding DNA: TGCGCCAGCAGCCCGAGTATCGGGGGAACTGAAGCTTTCTTT. This chain connects TRBV5-1 to TRBJ1-1; a possible D gene is TRBD1 (5 bases). CDR1 is SGHRS and CDR2 is YFSETQ in the germline V gene. Trimming left V 4 bases short and J 5 bases short, with 15 bases between. This CDR3 is 14 amino acids long.